The present T cell receptor beta chain was sequenced within a study of cytomegalovirus exposure and HLA in healthy donors (TCRdb year 2017). Some background on the complete study: An earlier analysis of 587 of the donors reported approximately 280 Gb of sequence data and around 100 million unique TCR beta sequences obtained from around 170 million T cells. About five DR-DQ haplotypes were handled as single units for association and clustering because linkage in the cohort was strong. Typing coverage varied by locus: roughly 620-630 donors for A, B, C, DRB1 and DQB1; some 520 for DQA1; more than 600 for DPA1; 400 to 480 for DPB1. Among over 350 genotyped donors of the cohort, an average of about 240,000 unique TCR beta nucleotide sequences were sequenced per donor, roughly a sixth of them non-productive. The study aimed to test whether signatures of past pathogen exposure could be identified by cataloging public T cell receptors. In the later analysis, no new phenotypic data were used to find candidate immune exposures; instead, reliance was placed on TCR beta sequences and their occurrence across donors. Among the roughly 430 genotyped donors, around 79% belonged to the genetic ancestry cluster associated with self-reported Caucasian donors. Donor age, sex, ethnicity and CMV serostatus were compiled together with the repertoire data. In an earlier analysis of roughly 540 of the donors, high-throughput TCR beta sequencing was used to judge whether each TCR beta V gene segment behaved as functional or pseudogenic. All discovery cohort repertoires had been generated using a single sequencing platform. High-throughput TCR immunosequencing, statistical association of individual TCRs with disease status, and machine learning were combined to predict cytomegalovirus infection status. A later genetic analysis used genome-wide SNP genotypes for 398 of the 666 donors, treating that subset as a discovery cohort. Along with the roughly 700-subject first cohort, a separate validation cohort of roughly 110 different subjects was used. A later analysis re-examined previously published TCR beta repertoires from more than 600 donors and added high-resolution HLA genotyping to investigate patterns of TCR occurrence. The study profiled the T cell repertoires of hundreds of subjects by immunosequencing and related them to cytomegalovirus serostatus. An early release covering roughly 580 HLA-typed donors comprised approximately 290 gigabases of sequencing data and roughly 85 million unique TCR sequences. HLA typing covered class I and class II loci at four-digit resolution. The research as a whole found: In a later analysis, most CMV-associated TCR beta chains were found to appear HLA-restricted, with HLA associations seemingly driven largely by CMV exposure. A later analysis associated 16,951 TCR beta sequences with specific HLA alleles at a false discovery rate of 0.05. A total of 150 to 200 TCR beta chains were listed by the study as associated with cytomegalovirus. When HLA alleles, especially DR and DQ, strongly co-occurred, TCR associations were difficult to assign to individual alleles. A further reported finding was that TCR beta sequences accurately predicted the HLA-A and HLA-B alleles for most subjects in the first cohort. This cohort had only TCR beta chains sequenced, and the lack of alpha or paired-chain data limited which features could be detected. In vitro tests confirmed that three of the cytomegalovirus-associated TCR beta chains recognize cytomegalovirus antigens. Correlated functional status among segregating V segments might be attributable to linkage disequilibrium, but an unknown experimental factor could not be ruled out. In an earlier analysis of approximately 590 of the donors, most TCR beta V segments appeared in productive rearrangements about 87% or about 30% of the time, broadly matching IMGT annotations. According to a later genetic analysis, donors in an Asian-associated ancestry cluster had fewer N-insertions in productive TCRs than the roughly 700-donor mean. In a later analysis, the rate of TCR association differed among HLA loci, with DRB1 alleles having the most associated TCRs and HLA-C alleles having the fewest. In a later genetic analysis, a missense DCLRE1C variant was associated with V-gene and J-gene trimming of TCR beta chains, and the association was replicated in an independent cohort. According to a later analysis, parvovirus B19, influenza, CMV and Epstein-Barr virus appeared linked to several top co-occurrence clusters. Across donors, most TCR sequences were observed very rarely, whereas some public TCRs were present in many individuals. Because HLA typing was unavailable for some donors at each locus, only the typed subset was used in association tests. A group of highly shared sequence variants was considered likely to be a technical artifact of the sequencing pipeline. In both the original and validation cohorts, the classifier was reported to diagnose cytomegalovirus status with high specificity and sensitivity. Because counts were too low, more than 15 rarely observed V segments, including chromosome 9 orphons, were left out of the earlier analysis of some 640 of the donors. The authors suggested that the approach could potentially be generalized to other disease states and immunological phenotypes. Immune exposure information for the cohort was limited to CMV serostatus. The presence/absence analyses assumed that sequencing depth was roughly uniform across donors, and that assumption may not be true. Compared with equally common non-associated chains, HLA-associated TCR beta chains in a later analysis were more clonally expanded and had lower generation probabilities.

To note about this clone: Its cognate antigen has yet to be identified. The input lacks base qualities; no much larger clone sits a single base away.

Library preparation used the immunoSEQ multiplex PCR assay. For the multiplex PCR, a mixture combining 60 forward primers for TCR Vbeta segments and 13 reverse primers for TCR Jbeta segments was used. A multiplex PCR assay on genomic DNA amplified the CDR3 region of rearranged TCR beta genes. The amplified TCR beta libraries were sequenced on the Illumina HiSeq System as 87-base-pair reads. Turning to the authors' computational methods: In a later analysis, around 80 million unique TCR beta chains were counted across the 690 or so repertoires, and approximately 9.9 million of these chains were shared by at least two donors. Raw reads were error-corrected and collapsed into unique sequences by a nearest-neighbor algorithm in which closely related sequences were merged to remove PCR and sequencing errors. CDR3 sequences were aligned to IMGT reference sequences to assign V, D and J gene segments. For a sequence to be retained, a match of at least six nucleotides was required to both a V gene segment and a J gene segment. Rearrangements were called productive when the CDR3 lacked stop codons and stayed in frame with V and J; all others were non-productive. Following IMGT convention, CDR3 was defined as the stretch from the second conserved V-encoded cysteine to the conserved J-encoded phenylalanine. In an earlier analysis of approximately 500 of the donors, sequences lacking an unambiguous match to a single V gene segment were excluded. An earlier analysis of fewer than 750 of the donors called V segments functional above 56.7% productive rearrangements and segregating when the between-donor standard deviation exceeded 5%. A statistical classification framework was built for diagnosing cytomegalovirus status from the catalog of TCR beta chain sequences. A later analysis assigned V and J genes by comparing TCR nucleotide sequences with IMGT/GENE-DB human TR gene sequences. A later analysis assigned CDR3 sequences and most-parsimonious VDJ recombination scenarios with the TCRdist pipeline. In a later analysis, every TCR beta chain was defined by the combination of its CDR3 amino acid sequence and its V-gene family, and reads without a unique V-gene family were dropped. In a later analysis, fewer than 650 highly shared, low-generation-probability nucleotide sequences were removed to address suspected cross-contamination and a sequencing artifact. A later analysis calculated a clonal expansion index for each public chain from normalized within-repertoire ranks of inferred template counts. Generation probabilities in a later analysis came from a VDJ recombination model fitted to out-of-frame rearrangements, and those results were checked against IGoR. In a later analysis, hypergeometric tests were used to score TCR-TCR, TCR-HLA and TCR-CMV co-occurrence, with a repertoire-size bias correction applied to TCR pairs. To estimate false discovery rates, a later analysis permuted the HLA or CMV assignments 20 times. In a later analysis, co-occurring TCRs were grouped using DBSCAN, with TCRdist sequence similarity added in when clustering inside HLA-allele-positive subsets. For co-occurrence clustering, repertoires with fewer than 30,000 or more than 120,000 public chains were excluded, along with a handful of repertoires with anomalous nucleotide sharing. In its TCRdb copy, this immuneACCESS table keeps in-frame sequences only and misses some clones. Where compared with another copy, unresolved V genes explain less than half of these, and the others have no known cause. Clonal size and the V and J genes are those of that table, whereas D and trimming came from the DNA. The sample table holds some 140,000 clones, of which roughly 85% were seen once. Around 7% of the sample is taken by the ten largest.

In total, approximately 690 healthy bone marrow donors made up the cohort. All cohort members were sampled while nominally healthy, although unrecorded immune exposures were likely present. The donor tested CMV seropositive and was one of the 289 seropositive cohort members. Every donor gave a peripheral blood sample, and the peripheral blood mononuclear cells from that sample were used for TCR beta sequencing. The Qiagen DNeasy Blood Extraction Kit was used to extract genomic DNA from the blood cell samples. Sequencing was performed on PBMCs. This receptor was obtained from a man in his forties or fifties in good health and CMV-seropositive.

The CDR3 amino acid sequence is: CASSLRQLSYEQYF. The DNA sequence reads TGCGCCAGCAGCTTGCGACAGCTCTCCTACGAGCAGTACTTC. The rearrangement combines TRBV4-1 with TRBJ2-7; the D region possibly corresponds to TRBD1 (5 bases align). According to the germline V gene, CDR1 reads MGHRA and CDR2 reads YSYEKL. The V end loses 5 bases and the J end loses 0 bases, and a stretch of 11 bases separates them. Reading from cysteine to phenylalanine, the CDR3 counts 14 amino acids. Just CDR3 DNA is preserved here, 42 bases in frame from base 1.